This T cell receptor beta chain comes out of a study of T cells in Graves' hyperthyroidism and ophthalmopathy. Study results and caveats: With a median lead of around 5.9 months before onset, the model predicted ophthalmopathy. In blood, most of the thyroid clonotypes expanded above 0.001 were also present.

This CDR3 is 16 amino acids long. V was cut by 0 bases and J by 7 bases, with 14 bases left in between. CDR1 and CDR2 (germline): SGHNT, YYREEE (reference sequence). Notes on this clonotype: The antigen remains unidentified.

With a duration under 2 months, the hyperthyroidism was newly diagnosed in patients aged 18 to 65. Exclusion followed for patients with uncontrolled infection, other autoimmune disease, pregnancy or lactation. What was amplified from RNA transcripts were TCR beta CDR3 regions. First-round RT-PCR targeting the TCR CDR3 was performed with the HTBI primer set. TCRdb re-analysed the multiplex PCR reads in MiXCR, keeping a single row per CDR3 protein. Of about 200,000 distinct CDR3 sequences listed, about a sixth are singletons. The chain links TRBV5-4 to TRBJ1-6, with D maybe TRBD1 (5 bases). The sequencing input was blood. The TCR originated in a woman between 50 and 59 years old with Graves' hyperthyroidism. CDR3 loop: CASSLAPDSRNSPLHF. In nucleotides, the CDR3 is TGTGCCAGCAGCTTGGCACCCGACAGCAGGAATTCACCCCTCCACTTT.